The rows below give T cell receptor beta chains drawn from one sample of a study of Ad26.COV2.S vaccination and SARS-CoV-2 variants. Assay: immunoSEQ multiplex PCR; the TCRdb copy retains only in-frame clones and omits some. The top ten clones hold over 1.5% of a sample with about 500,000 clones, around 89% of them seen once. The specimen was peripheral blood, collected in a trial of Ad26.COV2.S vaccine versus placebo. The receptors originated from a person aged 18-65 years who received the Ad26.COV2.S COVID-19 vaccine or a placebo. Both conserved end residues are part of each CDR3.

j_call v_call cdr3_aa
TRBJ2-7 TRBV6-5 CASSSPGLAGYEQYF
TRBJ2-2 TRBV6-5 CASRLSNTGELFF
TRBJ1-5 TRBV6-5 CASTHGGDQPQHF
TRBJ2-7 TRBV10-2 CASSDNTYEQYF
TRBJ1-1 TRBV27 CASSWVVGTEAFF
TRBJ1-3 TRBV30 CAWRGLGSGNTIYF
TRBJ2-1 TRBV7-2 CASSLRLFNEQFF
TRBJ2-1 TRBV5-1 CASSPTSGSGQYNEQFF
TRBJ2-2 TRBV7-9 CASSLWRTGGTGELFF
TRBJ1-3 TRBV7-8 CASSPGAGNTIYF
TRBJ2-7 TRBV4-1 CASSHPGTGRYEQYF
TRBJ1-6 TRBV9 CASSVGWPPLHF
TRBJ2-5 TRBV5-4 CASKDRLARETQYF
TRBJ1-1 TRBV9 CASSPRGGMDTEAFF
TRBJ1-3 TRBV4-1 CASSLRTGDGNTIYF
TRBJ1-6 TRBV28 CASIGVGSYNSPLHF
TRBJ2-7 TRBV12-3/TRBV12-4 CASSLLGEQYF
TRBJ1-2 TRBV4-1 CASSHAALDGYTF
TRBJ1-5 TRBV30 CAWSVEGVSNQPQHF
TRBJ2-7 TRBV11-2 CASSFMVGISYEQYF
TRBJ2-2 TRBV18 CASSPFEGELFF
TRBJ1-5 TRBV19 CASSIRTVNNQPQHF
TRBJ1-6 TRBV6-2/TRBV6-3 CASSQVAGLGNSPLHF
TRBJ2-5 TRBV3-1/TRBV3-2 CASSSRERGVQETQYF
TRBJ1-6 TRBV19 CASTQSPSSYNSPLHF
TRBJ2-2 TRBV28 CASSLRATGELFF
TRBJ1-1 TRBV7-9 CASSLDSGNTEAFF
TRBJ2-3 TRBV19 CASSIGNSHGGDTQYF
TRBJ2-5 TRBV5-4 CASSRQLAGLKETQYF
TRBJ1-2 TRBV23-1 CASSHLRQAHNYGYTF
TRBJ2-1 TRBV3-1/TRBV3-2 CASSQSPLVSNEQFF
TRBJ1-6 TRBV28 CASSLLLSNSPLHF
TRBJ2-2 TRBV28 CASSLIHRGTGELFF
TRBJ2-1 TRBV7-9 CASSLGSGSWNEQFF
TRBJ1-4 TRBV5-5 CASSTNWRDEKLFF
TRBJ1-2 TRBV9 CASSPSTGNYGYTF
TRBJ2-1 TRBV7-8 CASSQTTVRGEQFF
TRBJ1-5 TRBV6-2/TRBV6-3 CASSYGPRKGQPQHF
TRBJ1-5 TRBV28 CASNFGINQPQHF
TRBJ2-5 TRBV7-6 CASSLALETQYF
TRBJ1-2 TRBV5-4 CASSEVDRGGYTF
TRBJ1-1 TRBV9 CASSVTGGFNTEAFF
TRBJ2-1 TRBV25-1 CASSGQGHNEQFF
TRBJ2-1 TRBV5-4 CASSLGGGAAYNEQFF
TRBJ2-1 TRBV3-1/TRBV3-2 CASSPINNEQFF
TRBJ2-2 TRBV6-5 CASSYSPPINTGELFF
TRBJ2-1 TRBV5-5 CASSLGLAGGMNEQFF
TRBJ2-7 TRBV18 CASSPGQTSYEQYF
TRBJ2-3 TRBV7-2 CASSPSGGPDTQYF
TRBJ2-7 TRBV5-8 CASRPGQGFSAYEQYF
TRBJ1-1 TRBV7-8 CASSLAVRQGGEAFF
TRBJ2-7 TRBV6-5 CASSFLLQGNYEQYF
TRBJ1-2 TRBV19 CASSPTGASNYGYTF
TRBJ2-3 TRBV3-1/TRBV3-2 CASSPAADTQYF
TRBJ2-7 TRBV4-2 CASSQGTGGPSDEQYF
TRBJ2-4 TRBV30 CAWSPGGLAKNIQYF
TRBJ2-7 TRBV29-1 CSVERGTGHSYEQYF
TRBJ2-7 TRBV19 CASKWTGVSYEQYF
TRBJ1-5 TRBV18 CASSPEQGGQPQHF